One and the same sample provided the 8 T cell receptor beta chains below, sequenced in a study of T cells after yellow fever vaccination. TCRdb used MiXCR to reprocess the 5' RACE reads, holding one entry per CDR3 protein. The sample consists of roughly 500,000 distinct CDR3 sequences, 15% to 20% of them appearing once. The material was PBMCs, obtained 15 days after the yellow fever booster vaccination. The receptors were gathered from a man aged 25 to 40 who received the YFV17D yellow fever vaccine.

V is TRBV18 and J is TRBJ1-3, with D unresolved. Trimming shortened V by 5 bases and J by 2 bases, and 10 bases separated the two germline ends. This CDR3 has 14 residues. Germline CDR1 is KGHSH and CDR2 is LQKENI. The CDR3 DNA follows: TGTGCCAGCTCATCAGGTTTCACTGGAAACACCATATATTTT. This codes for CASSSGFTGNTIYF.

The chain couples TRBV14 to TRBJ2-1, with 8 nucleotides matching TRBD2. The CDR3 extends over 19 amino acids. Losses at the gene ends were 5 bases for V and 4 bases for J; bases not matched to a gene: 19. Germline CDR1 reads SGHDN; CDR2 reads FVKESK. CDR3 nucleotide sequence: TGTGCCAGCAGCAGACGACTAGCGTACGTACCCGATCCTTACAATGAGCAGTTCTTC. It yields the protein CASSRRLAYVPDPYNEQFF.

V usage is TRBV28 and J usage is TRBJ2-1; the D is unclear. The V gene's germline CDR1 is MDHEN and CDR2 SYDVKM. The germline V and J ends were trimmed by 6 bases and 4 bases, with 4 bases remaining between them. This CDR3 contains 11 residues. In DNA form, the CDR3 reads TGTGCCAGCAGAGAGTACAATGAGCAGTTCTTC. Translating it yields CASREYNEQFF.

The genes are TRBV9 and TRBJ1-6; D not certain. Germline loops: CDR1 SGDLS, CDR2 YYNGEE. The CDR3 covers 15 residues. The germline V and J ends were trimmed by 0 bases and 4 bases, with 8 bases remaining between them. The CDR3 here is CASSVGQAYNSPLHF. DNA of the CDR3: TGTGCCAGCAGCGTAGGGCAGGCGTATAATTCACCCCTCCACTTT.

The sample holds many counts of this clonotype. The CDR3 loop reads CSARGDTSQETQYF. The CDR3 region has the DNA TGCAGTGCTAGAGGGGACACAAGTCAAGAGACCCAGTACTTC. The chain employs TRBV20-1 and TRBJ2-5, with D perhaps matching TRBD1 (6 bases). The CDR3 has 14 amino acids. Germline V gives CDR1 DFQATT, CDR2 SNEGSKA (reference sequence). V was clipped by 1 base and J by 2 bases, with 11 bases between them.

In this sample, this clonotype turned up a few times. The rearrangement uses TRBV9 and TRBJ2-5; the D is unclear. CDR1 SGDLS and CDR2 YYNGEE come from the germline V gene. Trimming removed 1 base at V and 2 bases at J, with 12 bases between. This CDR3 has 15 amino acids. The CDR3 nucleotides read TGTGCCAGCAGCGTAAACCCGGTGGGGCAAGAGACCCAGTACTTC. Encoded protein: CASSVNPVGQETQYF.

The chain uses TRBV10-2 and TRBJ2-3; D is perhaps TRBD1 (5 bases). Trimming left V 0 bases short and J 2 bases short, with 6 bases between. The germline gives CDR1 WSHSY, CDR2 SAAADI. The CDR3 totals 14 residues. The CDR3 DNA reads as TGCGCCAGCAGTGAGTCGGGGCTCACAGATACGCAGTATTTT. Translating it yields CASSESGLTDTQYF.

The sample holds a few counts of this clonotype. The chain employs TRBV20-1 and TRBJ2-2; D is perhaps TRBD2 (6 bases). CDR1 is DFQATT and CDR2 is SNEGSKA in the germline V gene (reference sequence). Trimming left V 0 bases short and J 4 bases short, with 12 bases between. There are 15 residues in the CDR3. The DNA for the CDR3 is TGCAGTGCTAGAGATTGGCGACTAGGCACCGGGGAGCTGTTTTTT. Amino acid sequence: CSARDWRLGTGELFF.